This TCR beta chain was recorded in a study of T cell changes during pregnancy in multiple sclerosis. CDR3 size: 15 residues. Trimming took 4 bases from V and 1 from J, leaving 16 bases between them. The germline V gene encodes CDR1 SQVTM and CDR2 ANQGSEA. The assay was immunoSEQ multiplex PCR, and TCRdb's table has in-frame clones only and misses some. The sample lists 80,000 to 130,000 clones, around nine tenths occurring once. This material consisted of peripheral blood, taken in the second trimester of pregnancy. This TCR came from a female donor with multiple sclerosis, enrolled in a pregnancy study. This chain uses TRBV29-1 with TRBJ2-5; TRBD1 is a possible D gene (6 bases). The CDR3, as DNA: TGCAGCGTTGCAGGAGCAGGGGTGGGCCAAGAGACCCAGTACTTC. This encodes CSVAGAGVGQETQYF.